Presented here are 19 T cell receptor beta chains from one specimen sequenced in a study of a mutant IDH1 vaccine in newly diagnosed glioma. Time point indicated: baseline, week 1 (first vaccination visit). Treatment specified: pre-vaccination baseline after standard-of-care therapy. Assay used: immunoSEQ multiplex PCR; TCRdb lists only in-frame clones, some missing. The repertoire holds about 67,000 clones, around 88% seen once, with 4.6% in the top ten. The sample consisted of peripheral blood mononuclear cells (PBMCs), taken from a glioma patient treated with radiotherapy, temozolomide or both. The receptors originated from a woman between 18 and 29 years old with glioma. Some clones in this sample may be carry-over from other donors' samples.

The rearrangement links TRBV30 to TRBJ2-3; 11 bases map to TRBD2. The germline V gene encodes CDR1 GTSNPN and CDR2 SVGIG (reference sequence). The V gene end was trimmed by 4 bases and the J gene end by 5 bases; junction bases not matched to a gene: 8. This CDR3 spans 15 amino acids. Written as DNA, the CDR3 is TGTGCCTGGAAGGCTAGCGGGAGGAGTAGAGATACGCAGTATTTT. Its protein product is CAWKASGRSRDTQYF.

The rearrangement uses TRBV6-5 and TRBJ1-1; 7 nucleotides match TRBD1. V was clipped by 6 bases and J by 1 base; unmatched bases: 5. CDR1 and CDR2 (germline): MNHEY, SVGAGI. The CDR3 is made up of 14 amino acids. The CDR3 nucleotides are TGTGCCAGCAGGGAAGGGGGCGCGAACACTGAAGCTTTCTTT. Translation gives CASREGGANTEAFF.

This chain joins TRBV10-2 and TRBJ1-2; a weak D match, TRBD1 (5 bases). The V gene's germline CDR1 is WSHSY and CDR2 SAAADI. Between the trimmed V and J ends, which lost 0 bases and 8 bases, there was a span of 13 bases. The CDR3 is made up of 14 amino acids. The DNA of the CDR3 is TGCGCCAGCAGTGAGTCGAAGGGGACCACGGGCTACACCTTC. It yields the protein CASSESKGTTGYTF.

The chain combines TRBV4-1 with TRBJ2-3, with D perhaps being TRBD1 or TRBD2 (5 bases each). V was trimmed by 3 bases and J by 2 bases, leaving 9 bases between them. The CDR3 has 14 residues. In germline, CDR1 is MGHRA, CDR2 YSYEKL. This chain's CDR3 is CASSQGDSTDTQYF. CDR3 nucleotide sequence: TGCGCCAGCAGCCAGGGGGATTCCACAGATACGCAGTATTTT.

This chain connects TRBV7-2 to TRBJ2-1; 8 bases line up with TRBD2. The V gene's germline CDR1 is SGHTA and CDR2 FQGNSA. Trimming at V came to 7 bases and at J to 9 bases, leaving 14 bases not matched to a gene. This CDR3 is built from 15 residues. This CDR3 reads CASKYAGGEGGEQFF. CDR3 DNA sequence: TGTGCCAGCAAATACGCGGGGGGAGAGGGGGGTGAGCAGTTCTTC.

The chain couples TRBV5-1 to TRBJ2-3; 9 nucleotides match TRBD1. The germline V gene encodes CDR1 SGHRS and CDR2 YFSETQ. The CDR3 contains 16 residues. With 2 bases clipped from V and 4 bases from J, the junction kept 8 bases outside the gene matches. CDR3 protein: CASSFGDRDWSDTQYF. CDR3 nucleotide sequence: TGCGCCAGCAGCTTCGGGGACAGGGACTGGTCAGATACGCAGTATTTT.

This chain connects TRBV11-1 to TRBJ2-5; possible D gene TRBD2, 5 bases. Looked up from germline, CDR1 is SGHAT and CDR2 is FQDESV (reference sequence). The CDR3 is 15 amino acids. The ends were cut back, 8 bases at V and 2 bases at J, with 18 bases in the middle. CDR3 protein: CASEEGRADQETQYF. The DNA of the CDR3 is TGTGCCAGCGAAGAGGGTCGGGCGGATCAAGAGACCCAGTACTTC.

The V and J genes are TRBV2 and TRBJ1-5; D ambiguous. The V and J ends lost 2 bases and 6 bases respectively, with 11 bases between them. The CDR3 covers 14 residues. The germline gives CDR1 SNHLY, CDR2 FYNNEI. For the CDR3, the DNA is TGTGCCAGCAGTGAATCGGTTCCGGGTCAGCCCCAGCATTTT. It specifies CASSESVPGQPQHF.

The V gene is TRBV9, the J gene TRBJ1-2, with 8 bases that match TRBD1. The CDR3 consists of 17 residues. Germline V gene sequence: CDR1 SGDLS, CDR2 YYNGEE. Trimming removed 2 bases from V and 1 base from J; junction bases left unmatched: 10. The CDR3 bases are TGTGCCAGCAGCGTGCCCACTGGGACAGGTTATAACTATGGCTACACCTTC. Translation gives CASSVPTGTGYNYGYTF.

The chain joins TRBV5-6 to TRBJ1-5; D is perhaps TRBD1 (5 bases). The germline V gene has CDR1 SGHDT and CDR2 YYEEEE. The CDR3 contains 14 residues. V shed 4 bases and J shed 1 base, with 9 bases lying between them. CDR3: CASSPGPSNQPQHF. The CDR3 DNA reads as TGTGCCAGCAGCCCGGGACCGAGCAATCAGCCCCAGCATTTT. The full variable domain, completed using reference TRBV5-6 and TRBJ1-5, is DAGVTQSPTHLIKTRGQQVTLRCSPKSGHDTVSWYQQALGQGPQFIFQYYEEEERQRGNFPDRFSGHQFPNYSSELNVNALLLGDSALYLCASSPGPSNQPQHFGDGTRLSIL.

CDR3 region: CASTSGQGWSEQYF. CDR3 in DNA: TGTGCCAGCACCTCTGGACAGGGTTGGTCCGAGCAGTACTTC. The genes are TRBV6-1 and TRBJ2-7; TRBD1 matches 8 bases. V gave up 7 bases and J gave up 6 bases; unmatched junction bases: 11. Germline V lookup: CDR1 MNHNS, CDR2 SASEGT. The CDR3 sequence is 14 residues long.

The chain uses TRBV4-3 and TRBJ2-7; a weak D match, TRBD2 (5 bases). V lost 0 bases and J 2 bases, leaving 11 bases between the germline ends. Germline V gene data show CDR1 as LGHNA and CDR2 as YSLEER. There are 15 residues in the CDR3. The CDR3 coding sequence is TGCGCCAGCAGCCAAGACCCTACTAGGACCTACGAGCAGTACTTC. This codes for CASSQDPTRTYEQYF.

CDR3: CASSQWLGQGSTDTQYF. The CDR3 region has the DNA TGTGCCAGCAGCCAGTGGTTGGGACAGGGAAGCACAGATACGCAGTATTTT. The chain carries TRBV7-3 and TRBJ2-3, with 9 positions matching TRBD1. The trim removed 5 bases at V and 0 bases at J, leaving 9 bases unmatched. The CDR3 contains 17 residues. Germline CDR1 reads SGHTA; CDR2 reads FQGTGA.

This sequence joins TRBV30 and TRBJ1-1, with D perhaps TRBD1 (6 bases). This CDR3 is built from 14 residues. The V end lost 5 bases, the J end lost 1 base, and 14 bases lay between the germline ends. Germline CDR1 is GTSNPN and CDR2 is SVGIG (reference sequence). The DNA for the CDR3 is TGTGCCTGGTCTCAGGGGATAGGGAACACTGAAGCTTTCTTT. Its translation: CAWSQGIGNTEAFF.

The chain couples TRBV30 to TRBJ2-1; 7 nucleotides align to TRBD2. V was clipped by 2 bases and J by 7 bases; unmatched bases: 8. The CDR3 has 14 amino acids. Germline loops: CDR1 GTSNPN, CDR2 SVGIG (reference sequence). In DNA, the CDR3 is TGTGCCTGGAGTATGACTAGCTTATGGAATGAGCAGTTCTTC. Residues: CAWSMTSLWNEQFF.

This chain connects TRBV29-1 to TRBJ1-1, with a tentative D call TRBD1 (6 bases). The germline CDR1 and CDR2 sequences are SQVTM and ANQGSEA. V was cut by 7 bases and J by 4 bases, with 19 bases left in between. The CDR3 totals 14 residues. The CDR3 loop reads CSGSSGGPGTEAFF. CDR3 nucleotide sequence: TGCAGCGGGTCCAGCGGGGGGCCGGGCACTGAAGCTTTCTTT.

The chain links TRBV4-1 to TRBJ1-2; D perhaps matches TRBD1 (5 bases). This CDR3 comprises 13 residues. Germline values: CDR1 MGHRA, CDR2 YSYEKL. V was shortened by 5 bases and J by 8 bases, with 15 bases between the two germline ends. In DNA form, the CDR3 reads TGCGCCAGCAGCTTACCACCAGGGCACGGCTACACCTTC. Encoded protein: CASSLPPGHGYTF.

The gene calls are TRBV7-2 and TRBJ2-7; 7 bases line up with TRBD2. V was clipped by 7 bases and J by 0 bases; unmatched bases: 6. Germline CDR1 and CDR2: SGHTA and FQGNSA. The CDR3 covers 14 residues. CDR3 DNA sequence: TGTGCCAGCAACCTGGGACTATTCTCCTACGAGCAGTACTTC. It yields the protein CASNLGLFSYEQYF.

The rearrangement links TRBV6-1 to TRBJ2-1; possibly TRBD1 for D (5 bases). The V gene lost 3 bases and the J gene lost 7 bases, with 10 bases spanning the gap. This CDR3 spans 13 amino acids. CDR1 and CDR2 (germline): MNHNS, SASEGT. CDR3 in amino acids: CASSDRQRNEQFF. DNA for the CDR3: TGTGCCAGCAGTGACAGACAGCGTAATGAGCAGTTCTTC.